Reported below is one TCR beta chain. Its specificity is not known. This table comes from immunoSEQ multiplex PCR, and its TCRdb copy is limited to in-frame clones, with some not included. Here the sample spans roughly 1,500,000 clones, 95% to 99% being singletons. This sample is drawn from a study of shared clonotypes between healthy human individuals. Broader study findings: Since donors were few, the genetic and exposure-history diversity represented was limited. Specimens sampled were limited to blood, with tissue repertoires likely differing.

Specimen: naive CD4+ T cells sorted from blood. Specified subset: CD45RA+ positively selected. This receptor was taken from a man under 40 in good health.

CDR3 in amino acids: CASVRGGVSGNTIYF. The CDR3 DNA follows: TGTGCCAGCGTGAGGGGCGGAGTCTCTGGAAACACCATATATTTT. The genes are TRBV6-4 and TRBJ1-3; a weak D match, TRBD1 (5 bases). Trimming removed 8 bases at V and 0 bases at J, with 14 bases between. Germline V gene data show CDR1 as MRHNA and CDR2 as SNTAGT. The CDR3 spans 15 residues.